One and the same sample provided the 10 T cell receptor beta chains below, sequenced in a study of T-cell memory formation after mild COVID-19. TCRdb fed the 5' RACE reads into MiXCR, producing one record per CDR3 protein. Of approximately 300,000 distinct CDR3 sequences in the sample, approximately 19% were seen once. Material for sequencing was PBMCs or a T cell subset sorted from them (not recorded which). Every receptor here comes from a man younger than 35 who had mild COVID-19 (a few samples of this study predate the infection). Cell type and time point are not known.

The CDR3 loop is CASSPGNPPFVVHF. CDR3 sequence (DNA): TGTGCCAGCAGTCCCGGGAACCCCCCTTTCGTTGTCCACTTT. This sequence joins TRBV12-3 or TRBV12-4 and TRBJ1-6; D call uncertain. The CDR3 is 14 amino acids. Trimming cost V 5 bases and J 17 bases, with 22 bases left between them.

Of note for this clonotype: Possible read error: a much larger clone is one base away. Without the conserved terminal phenylalanine or tryptophan, this CDR3 likely stems from a read error. This chain connects TRBV5-1 to TRBJ2-5; 11 bases are a match to TRBD2. The J segment lost 0 bases and the V segment lost 4 bases, leaving 8 bases of the junction unmatched. Germline V gene data show CDR1 as SGHRS and CDR2 as YFSETQ. The CDR3 loop spans 17 amino acids. Written as DNA, the CDR3 is TGCGCCAGCAGCCCGGGATCTAGCGGGGGGTACCAAGAGACCCAGTACTTA. It is translated as CASSPGSSGGYQETQYL.

This clonotype was picked up a small number of times. CDR3 loop: CASSHQREYGYTF. In DNA form, the CDR3 reads TGCGCCAGCAGCCACCAAAGGGAATATGGCTACACCTTC. The chain recombines TRBV4-1 with TRBJ1-2, with no clear D. The CDR3 consists of 13 residues. From germline, CDR1 is MGHRA and CDR2 YSYEKL. V was cut by 3 bases and J by 5 bases, with 10 bases left in between.

Only a few counts were recorded for this clonotype. The gene calls are TRBV7-9 and TRBJ2-1; 7 bases map to TRBD1. CDR1 SEHNR and CDR2 FQNEAQ come from the germline V gene (reference sequence). The CDR3 loop spans 15 amino acids. Trimming cost V 4 bases and J 7 bases; bases outside gene matches: 10. In DNA form, the CDR3 reads TGTGCCAGCAGCTCCCCGACAGGGAGAATAAATGAGCAGTTCTTC. The encoded protein is CASSSPTGRINEQFF.

The table lists this clonotype with a few counts. The V call is TRBV5-1, the J call TRBJ2-1; a weak D match, TRBD2 (6 bases). Germline CDR1 is SGHRS and CDR2 is YFSETQ. Between the trimmed V and J ends, which lost 4 bases and 8 bases, there was a span of 28 bases. The CDR3 runs 18 residues. CDR3 sequence (DNA): TGCGCCAGCAGCCCGGGAGTTTCGGGTCCAGACCTAGTCTATGAGCAGTTCTTC. Amino acid sequence: CASSPGVSGPDLVYEQFF.

The rearrangement links TRBV7-3 to TRBJ2-1; the match to TRBD1 covers 7 bases. Per germline, CDR1 SGHTA and CDR2 FQGTGA. This CDR3 has 14 residues. Trimming cost V 1 base and J 8 bases; bases outside gene matches: 5. The CDR3: CASSLNSQGDEQFF. The CDR3 DNA reads as TGTGCCAGCAGCTTAAACTCTCAGGGGGATGAGCAGTTCTTC.

This chain joins TRBV6-5 and TRBJ1-2; possible D gene TRBD1, 6 bases. This CDR3 has 16 amino acids. Germline CDR1 reads MNHEY; CDR2 reads SVGAGI. Trimming took off 5 bases at V and 0 bases at J, with 16 bases between the two ends. The CDR3 reads CASSKTGQPPNYGYTF. CDR3 DNA sequence: TGTGCCAGCAGTAAAACAGGACAGCCTCCTAACTATGGCTACACCTTC.

This clonotype came up a few times. This sequence joins TRBV23-1 and TRBJ1-5; TRBD1 matches at 8 bases. TRBV23-1 is flagged as an ORF with uncertain function. The CDR3 length is 17 residues. J was trimmed by 6 bases and V by 4 bases; bases with no gene match: 14. CDR3 protein: CASSRPRDRITFQPQHF. The CDR3 DNA follows: TGCGCCAGCAGTCGGCCCCGGGACAGGATAACCTTTCAGCCCCAGCATTTT.

This clonotype was seen only a few times. The gene calls are TRBV7-9 and TRBJ2-1; 9 bases map to TRBD1. Germline V gives CDR1 SEHNR, CDR2 FQNEAQ (reference sequence). V gave up 5 bases and J gave up 6 bases; unmatched junction bases: 2. The CDR3 length is 13 residues. The CDR3 loop is CASSPGQGNEQFF. The DNA of the CDR3 is TGTGCCAGCAGCCCGGGACAGGGCAATGAGCAGTTCTTC.

There are a few counts of this clonotype. CDR3 coding DNA: TGTGCCAGCAGTTACGGGGACATTCAAGAGACCCAGTACTTC. It is translated as CASSYGDIQETQYF. The gene calls are TRBV6-6 and TRBJ2-5, with D possibly being TRBD1 (6 bases). The CDR3 spans 14 residues. Germline V gene data show CDR1 as MNHNY and CDR2 as SVGAGI (reference sequence). V lost 2 bases, J lost 2 bases, and 9 bases lay in between.